The rows below give T cell receptor beta chains drawn from one sample of a study of regulatory T cells in long-lasting Graves disease. TCRdb processed the multiplex PCR reads anew with MiXCR; each CDR3 protein has one entry. Here the sample spans some 330,000 distinct CDR3 sequences, around 23% being singletons. The material sequenced was peripheral blood mononuclear cells (PBMCs), taken when the disease was refractory, from a patient treated with antithyroid drugs. The receptor source for this set is a woman aged 40 to 55 with Graves disease. CDR3s include the opening cysteine and the closing phenylalanine or tryptophan. Each record gives: V gene, clone size, J gene, D gene, CDR3 protein, CDR3 DNA. A D gene is named only where the DNA matches it firmly. Size values are once, few and many counts, or a class for expanded clones, and some rows have none.

TRBV28	many	TRBJ2-1	TRBD2	CASSLTSGYNEQFF	TGTGCCAGCAGTTTAACTAGCGGTTACAATGAGCAGTTCTTC
TRBV20-1	many	TRBJ2-5	TRBD1	CSVAGQGGETQYF	TGCAGTGTCGCGGGACAGGGTGGGGAGACCCAGTACTTC
TRBV7-9	.	TRBJ2-3	TRBD1	CASRGQGGADTQYF	TGTGCCAGCAGAGGACAGGGGGGAGCAGATACGCAGTATTTT
TRBV5-1	.	TRBJ1-3	TRBD1	CASSLVPATHRGHEGAGNTIYF	TGCGCCAGCAGCTTGGTTCCGGCGACCCACAGGGGGCACGAAGGAGCTGGAAACACCATATATTTT
TRBV6-5	many	TRBJ2-7	TRBD2	CASSYGGTTLYEQYF	TGTGCCAGCAGTTACGGGGGGACTACCCTCTACGAGCAGTACTTC
TRBV27	many	TRBJ1-2	TRBD1	CASKAGQDHWWGYTF	TGTGCCAGCAAGGCCGGACAGGACCATTGGTGGGGCTACACCTTC
TRBV3-1	many	TRBJ2-7	.	CASSQTGYEQYF	TGTGCCAGCAGCCAAACAGGGTACGAGCAGTACTTC
TRBV28	many	TRBJ2-5	.	CASSPDIPETQYF	TGTGCCAGCAGTCCTGACATTCCAGAGACCCAGTACTTC
TRBV20-1	many	TRBJ2-5	.	CSASLPRGQETQYF	TGCAGTGCTAGTCTCCCCAGGGGCCAAGAGACCCAGTACTTC
TRBV28	many	TRBJ2-7	.	CASRFYRYGGYEQYF	TGTGCCAGCAGGTTCTACAGGTACGGGGGCTACGAGCAGTACTTC
TRBV5-1	once	TRBJ2-7	TRBD2	CASSLARGRVSSYEQYF	TGCGCCAGCAGCTTGGCTCGCGGGAGGGTGAGCTCCTACGAGCAGTACTTC
TRBV19	many	TRBJ1-1	.	CASSITGMNTEAFF	TGTGCCAGTAGTATCACAGGCATGAACACTGAAGCTTTCTTT
TRBV6-5	many	TRBJ1-5	.	CASSFGGGDQPQHF	TGTGCCAGCAGTTTCGGAGGGGGAGATCAGCCCCAGCATTTT
TRBV2	many	TRBJ2-7	.	CASTGQMPYEQYF	TGTGCCAGCACGGGACAAATGCCCTACGAGCAGTACTTC
TRBV27	.	TRBJ2-7	.	CASSLGLSTEQYF	TGTGCCAGCAGTTTAGGGTTATCTACGGAGCAGTACTTC
TRBV19	.	TRBJ2-7	TRBD1	CASSTNAGTGGYEQYF	TGTGCCAGTAGTACTAACGCCGGGACAGGGGGCTACGAGCAGTACTTC
TRBV10-3	.	TRBJ1-5	TRBD1	CAIGGGQVLGKPQHF	TGTGCCATCGGAGGCGGACAGGTCTTGGGTAAGCCCCAGCATTTT
TRBV5-6	few	TRBJ2-7	.	CASSFGGIYEQYF	TGTGCCAGCAGTTTTGGGGGGATATACGAGCAGTACTTC
TRBV10-3	few	TRBJ1-4	.	CAGSYGAGVSNEKLFF	TGTGCCGGCAGTTACGGTGCGGGAGTGAGTAATGAAAAACTGTTTTTT
TRBV28	many	TRBJ1-5	.	CASRSQGLGSQPQHF	TGTGCCAGCAGGTCTCAGGGTTTAGGGTCGCAGCCCCAGCATTTT
TRBV12-3/TRBV12-4	many	TRBJ2-6	.	CASSFNIDGNVLTF	TGTGCCAGCAGTTTCAACATTGATGGAAACGTCCTGACTTTC
TRBV7-9	few	TRBJ1-3	.	CASSWMLGTAGNTIYF	TGTGCCAGCAGTTGGATGCTCGGGACGGCTGGAAACACCATATATTTT
TRBV6-1	few	TRBJ2-7	TRBD2	CASSTKRLARYEQYF	TGTGCCAGCAGTACAAAAAGACTAGCACGATACGAGCAGTACTTC
TRBV28	many	TRBJ1-2	TRBD1	CASSLSSVGQGKNGYTF	TGTGCCAGCAGTTTATCGTCCGTGGGACAGGGGAAAAATGGCTACACCTTC
TRBV19	.	TRBJ2-5	.	CASSPLRGRAQETQYF	TGTGCCAGTAGTCCCCTGAGGGGGAGGGCCCAAGAGACCCAGTACTTC
TRBV5-1	.	TRBJ2-7	.	CASSLDSDLRGQYF	TGCGCCAGCAGCTTGGACAGTGATCTACGAGGGCAGTACTTC
TRBV29-1	.	TRBJ2-7	.	CSVGQPSYEQYF	TGCAGCGTTGGACAGCCTTCCTACGAGCAGTACTTC
TRBV28	many	TRBJ2-7	TRBD2	CASPPGLAGGNWEQYF	TGTGCCAGCCCCCCCGGACTAGCGGGAGGGAACTGGGAGCAGTACTTC
TRBV18	.	TRBJ2-5	.	CASSPTRGLRSEETQYF	TGTGCCAGCTCACCAACGCGGGGGCTCCGGAGTGAGGAGACCCAGTACTTC
TRBV18	few	TRBJ2-5	.	CASSRPRTFQETQYF	TGTGCCAGCTCGAGACCTCGGACTTTCCAAGAGACCCAGTACTTC
TRBV20-1	.	TRBJ1-2	TRBD1	CSATSRGNYGYTF	TGCAGTGCGACGTCCAGGGGGAACTATGGCTACACCTTC
TRBV5-4	.	TRBJ2-7	TRBD2	CASSVGLAGPSSYEQYF	TGTGCCAGCAGCGTGGGACTAGCGGGACCGAGCTCCTACGAGCAGTACTTC
TRBV5-1	.	TRBJ2-7	.	CASSPVRDYYEQYF	TGCGCCAGCAGCCCCGTTCGGGATTACTACGAGCAGTACTTC
TRBV5-1	.	TRBJ2-7	TRBD2	CASSSSGKRYEQYF	TGCGCCAGCAGTAGTAGCGGGAAAAGGTACGAGCAGTACTTC
TRBV30	many	TRBJ2-7	.	CAWSVLRGIRAYEQYF	TGTGCCTGGAGTGTACTTCGGGGTATCCGGGCCTACGAGCAGTACTTC
TRBV11-2	many	TRBJ2-7	TRBD2	CASSLARTSGEQYF	TGTGCCAGCAGCTTAGCGCGGACTAGCGGTGAGCAGTACTTC
TRBV12-3/TRBV12-4	.	TRBJ1-2	.	CASRVDTGYTF	TGTGCCAGCAGAGTTGACACCGGCTACACCTTC
TRBV10-3	few	TRBJ2-2	.	CAISEQGVPNTGELFF	TGTGCCATCAGCGAGCAGGGAGTTCCGAACACCGGGGAGCTGTTTTTT
TRBV28	many	TRBJ1-5	.	CASSLGGPTGGGPQHF	TGTGCCAGCAGTTTAGGGGGCCCCACGGGGGGTGGGCCCCAGCATTTT
TRBV20-1	.	TRBJ1-1	.	CSGPIHTEAFF	TGCAGTGGACCGATTCACACTGAAGCTTTCTTT
TRBV14	.	TRBJ1-2	.	CASRPSGGNGFGYTF	TGTGCCAGCCGACCATCTGGTGGCAACGGATTCGGCTACACCTTC
TRBV10-1	few	TRBJ2-2	.	CASSVGGAGTGELFF	TGCGCCAGCAGTGTTGGGGGAGCGGGCACCGGGGAGCTGTTTTTT
TRBV3-1	.	TRBJ2-7	TRBD2	CASSPSGIPYEQYF	TGTGCCAGCAGCCCTAGCGGGATCCCCTACGAGCAGTACTTC
TRBV27	few	TRBJ2-7	.	CASSFAQGPYEQYF	TGTGCCAGCAGTTTCGCCCAGGGACCCTACGAGCAGTACTTC
TRBV11-2	many	TRBJ2-2	.	CASSLKGSTGELFF	TGTGCCAGCAGCTTAAAGGGGTCCACCGGGGAGCTGTTTTTT
TRBV28	many	TRBJ1-4	TRBD1	CASRGQGAGEKLFF	TGTGCCAGCAGAGGTCAGGGGGCCGGCGAAAAACTGTTTTTT
TRBV11-2	many	TRBJ1-5	.	CASSLAAGNNQPQHF	TGTGCCAGCAGCTTAGCAGCAGGGAACAATCAGCCCCAGCATTTT
TRBV11-2	.	TRBJ2-7	TRBD2	CASSVTSGAYEQYF	TGTGCCAGCAGCGTCACTAGCGGAGCCTACGAGCAGTACTTC
TRBV2	many	TRBJ2-5	TRBD1	CASSADRDQETQYF	TGTGCCAGCAGCGCCGACAGGGACCAAGAGACCCAGTACTTC
TRBV11-2	.	TRBJ2-5	TRBD2	CASSGTSGKETQYF	TGTGCCAGCAGCGGGACTAGCGGAAAAGAGACCCAGTACTTC
TRBV28	many	TRBJ2-5	TRBD2	CASSRIAGGTTEETQYF	TGTGCCAGCAGCCGGATAGCGGGAGGAACGACGGAGGAGACCCAGTACTTC
TRBV12-3/TRBV12-4	many	TRBJ2-5	TRBD1	CAKPTGILEETQYF	TGTGCCAAACCGACAGGGATTTTAGAAGAGACCCAGTACTTC
TRBV27	.	TRBJ2-1	TRBD2	CASSPQLAGVSNEQFF	TGTGCCAGCAGTCCCCAACTAGCGGGAGTGAGCAATGAGCAGTTCTTC
TRBV12-3/TRBV12-4	many	TRBJ1-1	.	CASSFIRGTEAFF	TGTGCCAGCAGTTTTATCCGAGGGACTGAAGCTTTCTTT